These 10 T cell receptor beta chains share one sample of origin, sequenced in a study of blood T cell repertoires in COVID-19. Assay used: immunoSEQ multiplex PCR; TCRdb lists only in-frame clones, some missing. The data hold 350,000 to 400,000 clones, with approximately 84% observed a single time. Sequenced: PBMCs or T cells enriched from blood (not recorded which). These receptor sequences come from a woman between 25 and 40 years old who had recovered from COVID-19.

The rearrangement joins TRBV6-4 to TRBJ2-7; D unclear. The V end lost 6 bases, the J end lost 0 bases, and 18 bases lay between the germline ends. This CDR3 contains 16 residues. Germline V gene data show CDR1 as MRHNA and CDR2 as SNTAGT. CDR3: CASSRVCSEVSYEQYF. As DNA, the CDR3 is TGTGCCAGCAGCCGGGTCTGCTCAGAAGTCTCCTACGAGCAGTACTTC.

V and J are TRBV3-1 (or the pseudogene TRBV3-2) and TRBJ2-1; TRBD2 might be the D (6 bases). The germline V gene encodes CDR1 LGHDT and CDR2 YNNKEL (reference sequence). The CDR3 contains 16 residues. V lost 0 bases, J lost 9 bases, and 18 bases lay in between. The chain's CDR3 is CASSQEGERMGGEQFF. As DNA, the CDR3 is TGTGCCAGCAGCCAAGAGGGGGAGCGGATGGGAGGTGAGCAGTTCTTC.

This chain uses TRBV5-6 with TRBJ1-5; 7 bases match TRBD1. The length of the CDR3 is 15 residues. Losses at the gene ends were 4 bases for V and 5 bases for J; bases not matched to a gene: 9. Germline CDR1 reads SGHDT; CDR2 reads YYEEEE. CDR3 protein: CASSGGTVLDQPQHF. In nucleotides, the CDR3 is TGTGCCAGCAGCGGGGGGACAGTTTTAGATCAGCCCCAGCATTTT.

The chain joins TRBV2 to TRBJ1-2; 7 nucleotides line up with TRBD1. Germline V CDR1 and CDR2: SNHLY, FYNNEI. The CDR3 is made up of 16 amino acids. Trimming at V came to 6 bases and at J to 8 bases, leaving 18 bases not matched to a gene. The CDR3 here is CASRTLQQGIVGGYTF. In DNA, the CDR3 is TGTGCCAGCAGGACCCTACAACAGGGGATAGTTGGGGGCTACACCTTC. Full variable domain (rest looked up from reference TRBV2 and TRBJ1-2): EPEVTQTPSHQVTQMGQEVILRCVPISNHLYFYWYRQILGQKVEFLVSFYNNEISEKSEIFDDQFSVERPDGSNFTLKIRSTKLEDSAMYFCASRTLQQGIVGGYTFGSGTRLTVV.

The V call is TRBV2, the J call TRBJ1-1; D remains ambiguous. In germline, CDR1 is SNHLY, CDR2 FYNNEI. The CDR3 is 13 amino acids. Deletions cut 6 bases from V and 1 base from J, with 9 bases between. CDR3 DNA: TGTGCCAGCAGAAGGGAGGAGAACACTGAAGCTTTCTTT. Translated, it gives CASRREENTEAFF.

The genes are TRBV12-3 or TRBV12-4 and TRBJ1-5, with D uncertain. The CDR3 totals 12 residues. The ends were cut back, 6 bases at V and 9 bases at J, with 12 bases in the middle. DNA of the CDR3: TGTGCCAGCAGCCTACAACTATGGCCCCAGCATTTT. It specifies CASSLQLWPQHF.

The rearrangement links TRBV5-1 to TRBJ2-3, with 9 bases identical to TRBD2. Germline V gene lookup returns CDR1 SGHRS and CDR2 YFSETQ. Trimming cost V 1 base and J 1 base; bases outside gene matches: 1. This CDR3 region has 15 residues. The chain's CDR3 is CASSLRTSGTDTQYF. The CDR3 DNA reads TGCGCCAGCAGCTTGAGGACTAGCGGCACAGATACGCAGTATTTT.

The gene calls are TRBV19 and TRBJ2-1, with D tentatively TRBD2 (7 bases). CDR3 length equals 15 residues. Germline assignment: CDR1 LNHDA and CDR2 SQIVND (reference sequence). V was clipped by 9 bases and J by 8 bases, with 23 bases between them. The CDR3 sequence is CASTSAGAPAHEQFF. The CDR3 DNA sequence: TGTGCCAGCACTTCTGCGGGGGCCCCGGCACATGAGCAGTTCTTC.

The V and J genes are TRBV19 and TRBJ2-2, with 9 bases that match TRBD1. Germline V gives CDR1 LNHDA, CDR2 SQIVND (reference sequence). V dropped 9 bases and J dropped 7; count of bases not matched to a gene: 15. This CDR3 has 16 residues. The CDR3, as DNA: TGTGCCAGCCGAGCCGGGACAGGGTCATTAAACGGGGAGCTGTTTTTT. This codes for CASRAGTGSLNGELFF.

The chain couples TRBV10-3 to TRBJ2-7; TRBD1 aligns across 8 bases. The germline V gene has CDR1 ENHRY and CDR2 SYGVKD. The trim removed 4 bases at V and 4 bases at J, leaving 12 bases unmatched. This CDR3 region has 16 residues. CDR3 nucleotide sequence: TGTGCCATCAGTGGAGGGGTGACAGGGGTATTGTACGAGCAGTACTTC. Translation gives CAISGGVTGVLYEQYF.